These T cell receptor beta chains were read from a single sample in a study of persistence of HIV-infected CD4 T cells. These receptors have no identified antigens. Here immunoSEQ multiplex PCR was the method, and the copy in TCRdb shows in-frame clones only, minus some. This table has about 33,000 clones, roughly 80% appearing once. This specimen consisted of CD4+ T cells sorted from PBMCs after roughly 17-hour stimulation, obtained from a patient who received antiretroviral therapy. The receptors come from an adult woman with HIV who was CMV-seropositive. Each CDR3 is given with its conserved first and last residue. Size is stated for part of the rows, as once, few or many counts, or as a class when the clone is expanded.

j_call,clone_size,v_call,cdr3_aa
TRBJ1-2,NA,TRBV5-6,CASSPRREDIYGYTF
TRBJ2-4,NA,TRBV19,CASSLRLAGKNIQYF
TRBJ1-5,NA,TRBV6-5,CASSILQGQPQHF
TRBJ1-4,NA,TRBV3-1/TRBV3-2,CASSLGSREEKLFF
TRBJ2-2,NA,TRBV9,CASSVVPSGSSIGELFF
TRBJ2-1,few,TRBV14,CASSRTWGEQFF
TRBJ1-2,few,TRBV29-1,CSAGGANYGYTF
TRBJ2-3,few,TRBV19,CASSPGLAGAGDTQYF
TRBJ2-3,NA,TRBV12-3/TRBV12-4,CASGFLDTQYF
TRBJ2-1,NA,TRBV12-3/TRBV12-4,CASSHRLEGEQFF
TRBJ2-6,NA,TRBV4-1,CASSHPGGRGLGNVLTF
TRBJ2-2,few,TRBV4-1,CASSQGGGRSVGGELFF
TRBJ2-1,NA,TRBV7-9,CASSLERTVQFF
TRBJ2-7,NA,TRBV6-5,CASIRPGGGSEQYF
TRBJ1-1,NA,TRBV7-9,CASSVQANTEAFF
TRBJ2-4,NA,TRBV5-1,CASSLIDRRLNIQYF
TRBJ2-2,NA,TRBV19,CASSTQGTGELFF
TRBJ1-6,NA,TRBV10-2,CASINPVRGSYNSPLHF
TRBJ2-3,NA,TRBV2,CASSDIRSGSTDTQYF
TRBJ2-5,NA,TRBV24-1,CATSDHRQGVQKETQYF
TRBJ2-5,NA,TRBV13,CASSLDVGIQETQYF
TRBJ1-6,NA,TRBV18,CASSPGQGNSPLHF
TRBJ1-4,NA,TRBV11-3,CASSQRWIDEKLFF
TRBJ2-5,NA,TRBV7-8,CASSRDSRQGRETQYF
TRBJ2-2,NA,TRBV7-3,CASSPGQGLGTGELFF
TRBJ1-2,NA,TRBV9,CASSAQALGNYGYTF
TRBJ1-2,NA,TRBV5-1,CASSPSADYGYTF
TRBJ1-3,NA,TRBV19,CASARGGESGNTIYF
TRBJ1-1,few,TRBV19,CASSLRQGRGTEAFF
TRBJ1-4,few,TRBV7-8,CASSSNRRSNEKLFF
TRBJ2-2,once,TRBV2,CASTMKWLAGGTINTGELFF
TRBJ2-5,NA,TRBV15,CATSRDGVFVGAQETQYF
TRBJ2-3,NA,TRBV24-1,CATSDLTVGTGSTDTQYF
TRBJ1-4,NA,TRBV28,CASTILPTGTEKLFF
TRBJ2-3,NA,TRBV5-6,CASSPQGAPDTQYF
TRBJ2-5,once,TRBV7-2,CASSLVYSPTEAGTQYF
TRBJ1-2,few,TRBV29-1,CSVSEGGPYGYTF
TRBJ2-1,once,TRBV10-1,CASSETSGRYNEQFF
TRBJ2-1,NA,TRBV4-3,CASSPGDRLAGGYNEQFF
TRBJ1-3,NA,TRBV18,CASSPTRGVNGNTIYF
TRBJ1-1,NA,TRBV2,CASSEFGRSRFGDTEAFF
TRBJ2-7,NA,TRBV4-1,CASSQEQGSVYEQYF
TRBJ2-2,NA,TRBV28,CASSLLSQGTGELFF
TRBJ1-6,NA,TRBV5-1,CASSLGGRDSPLHF
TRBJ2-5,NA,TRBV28,CASLRLAGAETQYF
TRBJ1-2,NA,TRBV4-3,CASSQDHDRINYGYTF
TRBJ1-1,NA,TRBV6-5,CASIWGRNTEAFF
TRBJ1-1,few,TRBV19,CASSSTGGTSRYTEAFF
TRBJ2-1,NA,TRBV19,CASSLFLAGYNEQFF
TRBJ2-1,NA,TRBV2,CASRGVVVEQFF